A single sample gave rise to the 11 T cell receptor beta chains below, sequenced in a study of OX40 agonist ivuxolimab in advanced cancers. Repertoires were generated with immunoSEQ multiplex PCR, while TCRdb's copy carries only in-frame clones and drops some. The table lists 8,000 to 10,000 clones, 80% to 90% of them singletons, with over 10% in the top ten. The input for sequencing was CD4+ or CD8+ T cells sorted from blood, taken in a trial of the OX40 agonist ivuxolimab. These receptors were taken from an adult with an advanced solid tumor such as melanoma, head and neck, liver or kidney cancer.

The rearrangement links TRBV18 to TRBJ1-1, with a weak D call TRBD1 (5 bases). Per the germline V gene, CDR1 is KGHSH and CDR2 is LQKENI. With 5 bases removed from V and 2 bases from J, the gap between germline ends came to 15 bases. This CDR3 is built from 15 residues. The CDR3 is CASSDRWRGNTEAFF. As DNA, the CDR3 is TGTGCCAGCTCAGACAGATGGCGGGGAAACACTGAAGCTTTCTTT.

This clone was seen only a few times. V and J are TRBV13 and TRBJ1-2, with 7 bases fitting TRBD1. In germline, CDR1 is PRHDT, CDR2 FYEKMQ (reference sequence). The CDR3 loop spans 15 amino acids. With 10 bases clipped from V and 7 bases from J, the junction kept 18 bases outside the gene matches. CDR3 in amino acids: CATRRQGLVKGGYTF. The CDR3 bases are TGTGCCACCAGGAGACAGGGCTTAGTGAAGGGTGGCTACACCTTC.

The genes are TRBV5-1 and TRBJ2-2; 11 bases fit TRBD1. The CDR3 has 16 amino acids. Looked up from germline, CDR1 is SGHRS and CDR2 is YFSETQ. V lost 4 bases and J lost 5; bases outside the gene matches: 7. CDR3 region: CASSLGQGAGTGELFF. For the CDR3, the DNA is TGCGCCAGCAGCCTCGGACAGGGGGCTGGAACCGGGGAGCTGTTTTTT.

This clone was recorded only once. The chain combines TRBV30 with TRBJ1-1; TRBD1 aligns across 11 bases. CDR1 GTSNPN and CDR2 SVGIG come from the germline V gene (reference sequence). V shed 8 bases, J shed 10 bases, and the junction held 9 bases outside the gene matches. The CDR3 has 12 amino acids. Here the CDR3 reads CAARTGGGGAFF. The CDR3 region has the DNA TGTGCCGCCCGGACAGGGGGCGGCGGAGCTTTCTTT.

This clone was detected only once. The genes are TRBV4-2 and TRBJ2-5, with 13 bases fitting TRBD2. Germline trimming cut 1 base from V and 0 bases from J; bases unmatched to any gene: 2. CDR3 length: 17 residues. Germline V gene lookup returns CDR1 LGHNA and CDR2 YNFKEQ. CDR3 sequence: CASSQGTSGSNQETQYF. CDR3 bases: TGTGCCAGCAGCCAAGGGACTAGCGGGAGTAACCAAGAGACCCAGTACTTC.

V gene TRBV6-4 combines with J gene TRBJ2-3; no definite D call. The germline V and J ends were trimmed by 0 bases and 5 bases, with 0 bases remaining between them. CDR1 and CDR2 (germline): MRHNA, SNTAGT. There are 11 residues in the CDR3. The CDR3 reads CASSDSDTQYF. The CDR3 region has the DNA TGTGCCAGCAGTGACTCAGATACGCAGTATTTT.

The genes are TRBV5-1 and TRBJ2-1; TRBD2 aligns across 7 bases. This CDR3 is 15 amino acids long. V lost 0 bases and J lost 4; bases outside the gene matches: 4. The germline V gene has CDR1 SGHRS and CDR2 YFSETQ. The CDR3 reads CASSLVAGAYNEQFF. The CDR3 coding sequence is TGCGCCAGCAGCTTGGTGGCGGGAGCTTACAATGAGCAGTTCTTC. Combining the CDR3 with reference TRBV5-1 and TRBJ2-1 gives the whole variable domain KAGVTQTPRYLIKTRGQQVTLSCSPISGHRSVSWYQQTPGQGLQFLFEYFSETQRNKGNFPGRFSGRQFSNSRSEMNVSTLELGDSALYLCASSLVAGAYNEQFFGPGTRLTVL.

DNA for the CDR3: TGTGCCAGTAACAACAGGGCCGCTGAAGCTTTCTTT. Its translation is CASNNRAAEAFF. The chain carries TRBV19 and TRBJ1-1, with D perhaps TRBD1 (6 bases). This CDR3 is built from 12 residues. V lost 7 bases and J lost 6, with 12 bases in between. Germline values: CDR1 LNHDA, CDR2 SQIVND (reference sequence). The full variable domain, completed using reference TRBV19 and TRBJ1-1, is DGGITQSPKYLFRKEGQNVTLSCEQNLNHDAMYWYRQDPGQGLRLIYYSQIVNDFQKGDIAEGYSVSREKKESFPLTVTSAQKNPTAFYLCASNNRAAEAFFGQGTRLTVV.

The chain is built from TRBV19 and TRBJ2-5, with TRBD2 identical over 9 bases. CDR1 LNHDA and CDR2 SQIVND come from the germline V gene (reference sequence). The length of the CDR3 is 14 residues. Trimming took 4 bases from V and 5 from J; bases not matched to a gene: 5. The CDR3 nucleotides are TGTGCCAGTAGTACCTCCGCGGGGGGGGAGACCCAGTACTTC. Translation gives CASSTSAGGETQYF. The full variable domain, in which reference TRBV19 and TRBJ2-5 provide the parts outside the CDR3, is DGGITQSPKYLFRKEGQNVTLSCEQNLNHDAMYWYRQDPGQGLRLIYYSQIVNDFQKGDIAEGYSVSREKKESFPLTVTSAQKNPTAFYLCASSTSAGGETQYFGPGTRLLVL.

The chain couples TRBV5-1 to TRBJ2-5; 7 nucleotides agree with TRBD2. Per germline, CDR1 SGHRS and CDR2 YFSETQ. Germline trimming cut 7 bases from V and 2 bases from J; bases unmatched to any gene: 11. The CDR3 spans 15 residues. CDR3 sequence reads: CASQLGGGHQETQYF. For the CDR3, the DNA is TGCGCCAGCCAGCTGGGGGGGGGTCATCAAGAGACCCAGTACTTC.

This sequence joins TRBV29-1 and TRBJ1-2, with a tentative D call TRBD1 (6 bases). Germline assignment: CDR1 SQVTM and CDR2 ANQGSEA. The CDR3 sequence is 12 residues long. V was shortened by 6 bases and J by 7 bases, with 15 bases between the two germline ends. The chain's CDR3 is CSVAQGGPGYTF. The CDR3 DNA follows: TGCAGCGTGGCACAAGGGGGGCCTGGCTACACCTTC.